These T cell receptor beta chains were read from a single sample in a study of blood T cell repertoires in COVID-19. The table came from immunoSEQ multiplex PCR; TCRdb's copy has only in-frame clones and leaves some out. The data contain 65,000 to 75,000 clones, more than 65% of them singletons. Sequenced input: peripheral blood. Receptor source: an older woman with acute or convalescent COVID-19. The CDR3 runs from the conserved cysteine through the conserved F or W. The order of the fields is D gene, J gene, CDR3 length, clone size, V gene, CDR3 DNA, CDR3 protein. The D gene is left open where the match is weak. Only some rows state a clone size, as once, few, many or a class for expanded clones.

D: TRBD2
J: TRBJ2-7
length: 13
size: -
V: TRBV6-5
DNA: TGTGCCAGCCAAACTAGCGGTTCCTACGAGCAGTACTTC
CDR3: CASQTSGSYEQYF

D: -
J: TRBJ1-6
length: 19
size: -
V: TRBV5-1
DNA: TGCGCCAGCAGGTTAAGGGGTAGCGGGTCGCAGGGAAAAAATTCACCCCTCCACTTT
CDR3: CASRLRGSGSQGKNSPLHF

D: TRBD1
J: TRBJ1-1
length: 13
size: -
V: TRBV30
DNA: TGTGCCTGGAGTGTGACAGGGAGCACTGAAGCTTTCTTT
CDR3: CAWSVTGSTEAFF

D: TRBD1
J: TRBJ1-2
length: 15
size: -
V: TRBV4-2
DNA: TGTGCCAGCAGCCAAGACGGACAGGGTACAAATGGCTACACCTTC
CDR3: CASSQDGQGTNGYTF

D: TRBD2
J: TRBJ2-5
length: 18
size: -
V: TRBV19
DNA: TGTGCCAGTAGCTCGAACAGACTCCTAGCGGGGGGCCAAGAGACCCAGTACTTC
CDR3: CASSSNRLLAGGQETQYF

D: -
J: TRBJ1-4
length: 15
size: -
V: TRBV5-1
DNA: TGCGCCAGCAGCTTTGTTGGACAGCCTAATGAAAAACTGTTTTTT
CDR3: CASSFVGQPNEKLFF

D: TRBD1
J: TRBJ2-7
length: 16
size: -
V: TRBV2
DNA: TGTGCCAGCAGCGCCGGGACAGGGGAAGAAGTCCACGAGCAGTACTTC
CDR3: CASSAGTGEEVHEQYF

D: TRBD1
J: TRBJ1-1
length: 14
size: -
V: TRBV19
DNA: TGTGCCAGTAGTACACAGGGGGCTCCGGCTGAAGCTTTCTTT
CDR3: CASSTQGAPAEAFF

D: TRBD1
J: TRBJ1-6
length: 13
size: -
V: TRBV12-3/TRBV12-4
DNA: TGTGCCAGCAGCGGACAGGGGAATTCACCCCTCCACTTT
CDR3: CASSGQGNSPLHF

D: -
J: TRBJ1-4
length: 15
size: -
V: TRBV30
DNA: TGTGCCTGGAGTGTACAGGGTGCAACTAATGAAAAACTGTTTTTT
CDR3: CAWSVQGATNEKLFF

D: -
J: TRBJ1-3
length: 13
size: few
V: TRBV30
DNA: TGTGCCTGGAGTGCAAACTCTGGAAACACCATATATTTT
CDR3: CAWSANSGNTIYF

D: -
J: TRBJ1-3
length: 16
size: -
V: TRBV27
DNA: TGTGCCAGCAGCCCCACCCCGGGAGCTACTGGAAACACCATATATTTT
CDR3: CASSPTPGATGNTIYF

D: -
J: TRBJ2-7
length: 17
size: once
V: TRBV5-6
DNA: TGTGCCAGCAGCTCCATGGGGTCACCTCGCGGGTACGACGAGCAGTACTTC
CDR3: CASSSMGSPRGYDEQYF

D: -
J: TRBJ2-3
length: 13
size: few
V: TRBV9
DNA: TGTGCCAGCAGCGCCACTAGCACAGATACGCAGTATTTT
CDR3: CASSATSTDTQYF

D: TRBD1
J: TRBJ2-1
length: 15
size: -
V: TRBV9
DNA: TGTGCCAGCAGCTTCAGGACAGGGAGAGGGAATGAGCAGTTCTTC
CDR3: CASSFRTGRGNEQFF

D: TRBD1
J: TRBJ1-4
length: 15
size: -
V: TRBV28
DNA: TGTGCCAGCAGTGCGACAGGGGGGAGTAATGAAAAACTGTTTTTT
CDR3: CASSATGGSNEKLFF

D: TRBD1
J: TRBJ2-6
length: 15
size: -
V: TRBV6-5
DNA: TGTGCCAGCAGGAACAGGGGATTAGGGGCCAACGTCCTGACTTTC
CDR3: CASRNRGLGANVLTF

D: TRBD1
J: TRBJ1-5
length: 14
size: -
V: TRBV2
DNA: TGTGCCAGCAGTGCGGGACAGGGGAGCCAGCCCCAGCATTTT
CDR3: CASSAGQGSQPQHF

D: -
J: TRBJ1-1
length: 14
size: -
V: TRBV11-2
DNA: TGTGCCAGCAGCTTATTTTCCGGGGACACTGAAGCTTTCTTT
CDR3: CASSLFSGDTEAFF

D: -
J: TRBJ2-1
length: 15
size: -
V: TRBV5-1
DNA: TGCGCCAGCAGCTCCACAGGGTTGCAATACAATGAGCAGTTCTTC
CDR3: CASSSTGLQYNEQFF

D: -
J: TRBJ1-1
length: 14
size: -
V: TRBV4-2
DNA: TGTGCCAGCAGCCAAGAAGAGGGAGGCACTGAAGCTTTCTTT
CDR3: CASSQEEGGTEAFF

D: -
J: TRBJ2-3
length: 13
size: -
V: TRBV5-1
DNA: TGCGCCAGCAGCCCCCTAAGCACAGATACGCAGTATTTT
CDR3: CASSPLSTDTQYF

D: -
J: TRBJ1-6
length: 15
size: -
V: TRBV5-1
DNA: TGCGCCAGCAGCTTGGTGCAGGTTGATAATTCACCCCTCCACTTT
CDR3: CASSLVQVDNSPLHF

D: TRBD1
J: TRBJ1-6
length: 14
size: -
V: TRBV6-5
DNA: TGTGCCAGCAGGGTGACAGGGGAGGTCCCACCCCTCCACTTT
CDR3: CASRVTGEVPPLHF

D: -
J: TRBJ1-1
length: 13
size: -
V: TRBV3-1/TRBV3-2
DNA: TGTGCCAGCAGCCGGACAGCCAACACTGAAGCTTTCTTT
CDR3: CASSRTANTEAFF

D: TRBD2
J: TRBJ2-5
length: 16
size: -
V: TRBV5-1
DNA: TGCGCCAGCAGCCAGACTAGCGGGGGGGCTAGAGAGACCCAGTACTTC
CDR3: CASSQTSGGARETQYF

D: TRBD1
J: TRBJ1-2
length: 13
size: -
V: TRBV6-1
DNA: TGTGCCAGCAGTGATCGCCAGGGGGATGGCTACACCTTC
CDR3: CASSDRQGDGYTF

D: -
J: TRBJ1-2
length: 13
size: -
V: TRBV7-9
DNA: TGTGCCAGCAGCTTAGCGGCAGTCTTTGGCTACACCTTC
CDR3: CASSLAAVFGYTF

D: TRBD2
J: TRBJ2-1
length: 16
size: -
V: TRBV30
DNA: TGTGCCTGGAGTGGCCGGGGGGGAAGCTCCTACAATGAGCAGTTCTTC
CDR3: CAWSGRGGSSYNEQFF

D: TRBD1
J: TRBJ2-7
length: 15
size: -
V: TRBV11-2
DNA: TGTGCCAGCAGCTTAGCGACAGGGGGGGCCTACGAGCAGTACTTC
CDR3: CASSLATGGAYEQYF

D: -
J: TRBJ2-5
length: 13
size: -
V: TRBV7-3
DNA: TGTGCCAGCACGCGGGGCGTCCAAGAGACCCAGTACTTC
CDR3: CASTRGVQETQYF

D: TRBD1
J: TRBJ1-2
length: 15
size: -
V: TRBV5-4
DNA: TGTGCCAGCAGCGCTGGGACAGGATCTAACTATGGCTACACCTTC
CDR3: CASSAGTGSNYGYTF

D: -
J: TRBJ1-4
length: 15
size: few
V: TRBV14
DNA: TGTGCCAGCAGCCAGTACCGACGGGATGGTGAAAAACTGTTTTTT
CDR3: CASSQYRRDGEKLFF

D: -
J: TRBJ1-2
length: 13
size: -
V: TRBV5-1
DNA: TGCGCCAGCGGTGAGGACGGGGGCTATGGCTACACCTTC
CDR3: CASGEDGGYGYTF

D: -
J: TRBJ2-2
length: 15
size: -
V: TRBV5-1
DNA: TGCGCCAGCAGCTTGTTACAGGGTAACACCGGGGAGCTGTTTTTT
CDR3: CASSLLQGNTGELFF

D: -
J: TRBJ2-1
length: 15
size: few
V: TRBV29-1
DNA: TGCAGCGTGGCCCAGAGGCCAGGGGGGTCAGTTGAGCAGTTCTTC
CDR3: CSVAQRPGGSVEQFF

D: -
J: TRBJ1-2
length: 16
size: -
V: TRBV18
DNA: TGTGCCAGCTCACCATATATAGGACAAGGGACTGCTGGCTACACCTTC
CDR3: CASSPYIGQGTAGYTF

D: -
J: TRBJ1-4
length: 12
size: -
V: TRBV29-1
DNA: TGCAGCGTTGAAGAACCGGGGGAAAAACTGTTTTTT
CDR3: CSVEEPGEKLFF

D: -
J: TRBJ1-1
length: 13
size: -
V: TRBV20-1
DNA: TGCAGTGCTAGTAACAGCCTGAACACTGAAGCTTTCTTT
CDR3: CSASNSLNTEAFF

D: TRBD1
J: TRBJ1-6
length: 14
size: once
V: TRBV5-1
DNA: TGCGCCAGCAGGGCCGGGACAGGGGGATCACCCCTCCACTTT
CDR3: CASRAGTGGSPLHF

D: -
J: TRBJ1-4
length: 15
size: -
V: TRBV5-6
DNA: TGTGCCAGCAGCCCCGGGGGAGGCCCTAATGAAAAACTGTTTTTT
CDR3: CASSPGGGPNEKLFF

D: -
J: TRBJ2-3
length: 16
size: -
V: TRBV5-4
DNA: TGTGCCAGCAGCCGGGGGGGACAGGGTGTTCCAGATACGCAGTATTTT
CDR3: CASSRGGQGVPDTQYF

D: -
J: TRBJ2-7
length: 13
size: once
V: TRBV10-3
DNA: TGTGCCATCAGTGGAGACACGTCCTACGAGCAGTACTTC
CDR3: CAISGDTSYEQYF

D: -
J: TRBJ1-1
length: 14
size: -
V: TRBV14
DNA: TGTGCCAGCAGCCCGCCTGGGGGGGTCACTGAAGCTTTCTTT
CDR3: CASSPPGGVTEAFF

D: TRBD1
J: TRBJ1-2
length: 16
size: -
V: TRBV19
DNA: TGTGCCAGTACCCAATCCGACAGGGTATCCAACTATGGCTACACCTTC
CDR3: CASTQSDRVSNYGYTF

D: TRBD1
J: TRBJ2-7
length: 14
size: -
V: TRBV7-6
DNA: TGTGCCAGCAGCGGGGGACAGGGACCCTACGAGCAGTACTTC
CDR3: CASSGGQGPYEQYF

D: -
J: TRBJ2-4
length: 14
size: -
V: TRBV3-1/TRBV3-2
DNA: TGTGCCAGCAACGAAAATCAGGGGTCGCACATTCAGTACTTC
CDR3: CASNENQGSHIQYF

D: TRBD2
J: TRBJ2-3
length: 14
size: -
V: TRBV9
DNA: TGTGCCAGCAGCGTCGGGGGGGCCCGAGATACGCAGTATTTT
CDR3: CASSVGGARDTQYF

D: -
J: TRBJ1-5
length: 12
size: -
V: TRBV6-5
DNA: TGTGCCAGCACCAGGTTCGGTCAGCCCCAGCATTTT
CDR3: CASTRFGQPQHF

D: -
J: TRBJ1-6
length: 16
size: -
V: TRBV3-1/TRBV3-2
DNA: TGTGCCAGCAGCCAAGATACAGAGCTGTATAATTCACCCCTCCACTTT
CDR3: CASSQDTELYNSPLHF

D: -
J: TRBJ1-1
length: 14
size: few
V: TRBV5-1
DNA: TGCGCCAGCAGCCCCCGGGACATGAACACTGAAGCTTTCTTT
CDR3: CASSPRDMNTEAFF